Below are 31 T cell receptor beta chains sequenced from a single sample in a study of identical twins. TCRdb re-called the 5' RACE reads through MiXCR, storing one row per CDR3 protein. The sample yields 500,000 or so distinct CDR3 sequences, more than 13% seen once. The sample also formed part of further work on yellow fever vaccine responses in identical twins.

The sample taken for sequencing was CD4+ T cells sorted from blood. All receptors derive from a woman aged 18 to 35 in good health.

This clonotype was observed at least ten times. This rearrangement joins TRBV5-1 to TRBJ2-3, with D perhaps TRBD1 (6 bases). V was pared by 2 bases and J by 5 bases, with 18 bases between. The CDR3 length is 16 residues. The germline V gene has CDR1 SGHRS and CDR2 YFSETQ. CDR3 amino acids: CASSFRAGERKDTQYF. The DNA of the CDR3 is TGCGCCAGCAGCTTCAGGGCAGGGGAGAGGAAAGATACGCAGTATTTT.

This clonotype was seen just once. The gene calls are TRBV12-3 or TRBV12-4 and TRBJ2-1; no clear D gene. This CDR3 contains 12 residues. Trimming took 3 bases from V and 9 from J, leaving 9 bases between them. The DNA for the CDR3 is TGTGCCAGCAGTTTTCGAGGTCCTGAGCAGTTCTTC. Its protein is CASSFRGPEQFF.

In DNA, the CDR3 is TGTGCCAGCAGCCAGGGGACAGCCTATGGCTACACCTTC. Protein sequence: CASSQGTAYGYTF. V and J are TRBV3-1 and TRBJ1-2, with 7 nucleotides matching TRBD1. This CDR3 spans 13 amino acids. From germline, CDR1 is LGHDT and CDR2 YNNKEL (reference sequence). V lost 3 bases to trimming and J lost 4 bases; unmatched junction nucleotides: 2.

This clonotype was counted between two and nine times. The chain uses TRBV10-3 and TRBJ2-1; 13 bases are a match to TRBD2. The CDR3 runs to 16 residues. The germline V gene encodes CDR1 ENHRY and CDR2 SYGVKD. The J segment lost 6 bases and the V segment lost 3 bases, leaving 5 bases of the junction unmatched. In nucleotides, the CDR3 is TGTGCCATCAGTGAACCAGGACTAGCGGGAGTCAATGAGCAGTTCTTC. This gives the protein CAISEPGLAGVNEQFF.

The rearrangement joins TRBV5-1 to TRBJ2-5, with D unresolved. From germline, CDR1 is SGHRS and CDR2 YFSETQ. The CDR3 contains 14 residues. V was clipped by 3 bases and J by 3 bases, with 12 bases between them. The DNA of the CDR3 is TGCGCCAGCAGCTCCCTGATCGGAGAAGAGACCCAGTACTTC. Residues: CASSSLIGEETQYF.

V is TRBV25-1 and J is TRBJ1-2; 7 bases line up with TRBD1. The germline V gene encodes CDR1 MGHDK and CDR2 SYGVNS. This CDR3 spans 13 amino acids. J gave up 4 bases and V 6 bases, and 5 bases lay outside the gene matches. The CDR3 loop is CASSAGTAYGYTF. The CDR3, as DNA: TGTGCCAGCAGCGCCGGGACAGCCTATGGCTACACCTTC.

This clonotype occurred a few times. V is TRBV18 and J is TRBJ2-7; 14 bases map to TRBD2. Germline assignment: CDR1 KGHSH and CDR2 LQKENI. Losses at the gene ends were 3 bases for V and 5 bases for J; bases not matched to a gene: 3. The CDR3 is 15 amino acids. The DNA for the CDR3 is TGTGCCAGCTCACCCAGACTAGCGGGAGGGGACGAGCAGTACTTC. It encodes CASSPRLAGGDEQYF.

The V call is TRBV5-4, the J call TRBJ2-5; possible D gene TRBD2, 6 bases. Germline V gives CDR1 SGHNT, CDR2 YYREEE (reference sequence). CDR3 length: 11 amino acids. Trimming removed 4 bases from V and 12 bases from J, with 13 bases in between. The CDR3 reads CASSGSGVEYF. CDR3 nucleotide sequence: TGTGCCAGCAGCGGGTCGGGGGTCGAGTACTTC.

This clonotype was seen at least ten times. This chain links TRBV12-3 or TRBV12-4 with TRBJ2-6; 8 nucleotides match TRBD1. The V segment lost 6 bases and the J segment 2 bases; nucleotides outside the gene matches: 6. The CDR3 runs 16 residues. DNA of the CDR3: TGTGCCAGCAGCGGACAGGGACTGACTGGGGCCAACGTCCTGACTTTC. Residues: CASSGQGLTGANVLTF.

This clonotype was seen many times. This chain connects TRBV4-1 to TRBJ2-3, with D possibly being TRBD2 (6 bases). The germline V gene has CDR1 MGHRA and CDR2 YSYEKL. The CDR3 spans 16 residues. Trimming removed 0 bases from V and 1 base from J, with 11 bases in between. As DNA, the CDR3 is TGCGCCAGCAGCCAAGATCAAGGGGAGGGCACAGATACGCAGTATTTT. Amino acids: CASSQDQGEGTDTQYF.

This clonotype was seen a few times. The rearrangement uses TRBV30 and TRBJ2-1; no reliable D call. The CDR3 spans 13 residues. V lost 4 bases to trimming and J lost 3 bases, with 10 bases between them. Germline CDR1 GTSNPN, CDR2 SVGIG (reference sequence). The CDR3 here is CAWTPDNYNEQFF. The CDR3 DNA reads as TGTGCCTGGACCCCCGACAACTACAATGAGCAGTTCTTC.

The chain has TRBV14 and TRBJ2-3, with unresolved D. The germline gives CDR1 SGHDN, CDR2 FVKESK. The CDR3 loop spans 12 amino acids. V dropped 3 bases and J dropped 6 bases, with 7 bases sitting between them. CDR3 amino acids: CASSHLFDTQYF. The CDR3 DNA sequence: TGTGCCAGCAGCCATCTATTCGATACGCAGTATTTT.

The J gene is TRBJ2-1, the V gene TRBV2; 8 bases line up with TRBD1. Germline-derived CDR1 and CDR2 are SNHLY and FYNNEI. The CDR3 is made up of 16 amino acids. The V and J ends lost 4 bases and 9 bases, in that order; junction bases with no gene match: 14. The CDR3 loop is CASSVRLVGTGVEQFF. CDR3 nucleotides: TGTGCCAGCAGTGTGCGGTTAGTTGGGACAGGTGTTGAGCAGTTCTTC.

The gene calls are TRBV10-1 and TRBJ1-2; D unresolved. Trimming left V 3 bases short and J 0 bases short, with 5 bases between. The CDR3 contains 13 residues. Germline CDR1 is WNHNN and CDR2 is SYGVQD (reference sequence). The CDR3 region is CASSDRSNYGYTF. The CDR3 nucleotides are TGCGCCAGCAGTGACCGTTCTAACTATGGCTACACCTTC.

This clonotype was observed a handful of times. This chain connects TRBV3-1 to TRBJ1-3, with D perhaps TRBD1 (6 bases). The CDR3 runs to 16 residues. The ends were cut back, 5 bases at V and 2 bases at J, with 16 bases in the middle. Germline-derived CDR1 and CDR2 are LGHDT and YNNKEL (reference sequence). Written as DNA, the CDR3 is TGTGCCAGCAGCACCCGTCTACAGGGAACTGGAAACACCATATATTTT. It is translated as CASSTRLQGTGNTIYF.

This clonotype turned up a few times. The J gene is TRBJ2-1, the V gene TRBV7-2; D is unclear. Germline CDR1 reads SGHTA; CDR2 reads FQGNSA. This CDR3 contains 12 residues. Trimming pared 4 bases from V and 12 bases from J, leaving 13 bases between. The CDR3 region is CASSSPRTRQFF. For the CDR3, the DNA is TGTGCCAGCAGCTCCCCGAGAACAAGGCAGTTCTTC.

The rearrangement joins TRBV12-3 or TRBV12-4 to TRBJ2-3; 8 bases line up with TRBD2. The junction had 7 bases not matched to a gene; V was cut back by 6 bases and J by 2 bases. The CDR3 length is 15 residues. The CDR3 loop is CASSVRGGHTDTQYF. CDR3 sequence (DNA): TGTGCCAGCAGCGTCCGGGGGGGGCACACAGATACGCAGTATTTT.

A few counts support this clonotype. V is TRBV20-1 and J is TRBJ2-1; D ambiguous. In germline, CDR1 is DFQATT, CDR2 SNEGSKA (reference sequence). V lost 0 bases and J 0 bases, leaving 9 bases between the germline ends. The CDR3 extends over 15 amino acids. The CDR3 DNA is TGCAGTGCTAGAGATCGCATCAGCTCCTACAATGAGCAGTTCTTC. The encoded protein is CSARDRISSYNEQFF.

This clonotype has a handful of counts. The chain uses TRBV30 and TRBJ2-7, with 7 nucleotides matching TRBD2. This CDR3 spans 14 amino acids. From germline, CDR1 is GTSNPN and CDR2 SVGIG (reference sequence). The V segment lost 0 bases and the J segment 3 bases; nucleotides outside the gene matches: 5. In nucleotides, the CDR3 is TGTGCCTGGAGTGTTAGGCGGGGGAGCTACGAGCAGTACTTC. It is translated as CAWSVRRGSYEQYF.

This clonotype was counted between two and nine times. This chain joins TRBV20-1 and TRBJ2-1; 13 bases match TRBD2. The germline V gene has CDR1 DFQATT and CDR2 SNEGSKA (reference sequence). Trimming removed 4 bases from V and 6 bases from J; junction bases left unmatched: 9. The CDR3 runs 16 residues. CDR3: CSATTGLAGAVNEQFF. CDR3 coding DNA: TGCAGTGCTACTACTGGACTAGCGGGAGCCGTCAATGAGCAGTTCTTC.

CDR3 in DNA: TGTGCCAGCAGTTTTGCCCCCACCACTAGGGTTGATGAGCAGTTCTTC. Translation gives CASSFAPTTRVDEQFF. The chain carries TRBV12-3 or TRBV12-4 and TRBJ2-1; TRBD2 might be the D (5 bases). CDR3 length: 16 amino acids. V shed 3 bases and J shed 8 bases, with 20 bases lying between them.

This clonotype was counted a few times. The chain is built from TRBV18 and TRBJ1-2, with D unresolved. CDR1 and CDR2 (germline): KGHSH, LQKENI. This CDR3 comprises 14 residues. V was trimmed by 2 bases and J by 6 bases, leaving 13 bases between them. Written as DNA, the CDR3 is TGTGCCAGCTCACCAGGCGGGGAGGAAGATGGCTACACCTTC. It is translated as CASSPGGEEDGYTF. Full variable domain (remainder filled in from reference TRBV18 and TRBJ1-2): NAGVMQNPRHLVRRRGQEARLRCSPMKGHSHVYWYRQLPEEGLKFMVYLQKENIIDESGMPKERFSAEFPKEGPSILRIQQVVRGDSAAYFCASSPGGEEDGYTFGSGTRLTVV.

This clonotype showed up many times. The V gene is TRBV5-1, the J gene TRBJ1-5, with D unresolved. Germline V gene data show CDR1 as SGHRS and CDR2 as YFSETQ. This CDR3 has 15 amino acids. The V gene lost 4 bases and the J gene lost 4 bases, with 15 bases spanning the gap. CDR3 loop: CASSAESDKNQPQHF. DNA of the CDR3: TGCGCCAGCAGCGCGGAGTCGGATAAAAATCAGCCCCAGCATTTT.

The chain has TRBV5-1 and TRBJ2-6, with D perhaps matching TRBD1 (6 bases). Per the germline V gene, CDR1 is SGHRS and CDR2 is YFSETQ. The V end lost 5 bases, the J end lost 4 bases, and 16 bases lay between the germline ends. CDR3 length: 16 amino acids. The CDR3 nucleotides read TGCGCCAGCAGTTTGTCGGCAGGGGTCGGGGCCAACGTCCTGACTTTC. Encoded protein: CASSLSAGVGANVLTF.

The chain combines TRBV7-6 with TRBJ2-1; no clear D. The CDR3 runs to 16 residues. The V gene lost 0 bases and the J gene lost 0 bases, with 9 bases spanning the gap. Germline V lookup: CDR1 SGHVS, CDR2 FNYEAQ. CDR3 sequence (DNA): TGTGCCAGCAGCTTAGCCGTTCCGAGCTCCTACAATGAGCAGTTCTTC. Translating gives CASSLAVPSSYNEQFF. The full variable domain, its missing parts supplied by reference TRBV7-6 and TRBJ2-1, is GAGVSQSPRYKVTKRGQDVALRCDPISGHVSLYWYRQALGQGPEFLTYFNYEAQQDKSGLPNDRFSAERPEGSISTLTIQRTEQRDSAMYRCASSLAVPSSYNEQFFGPGTRLTVL.

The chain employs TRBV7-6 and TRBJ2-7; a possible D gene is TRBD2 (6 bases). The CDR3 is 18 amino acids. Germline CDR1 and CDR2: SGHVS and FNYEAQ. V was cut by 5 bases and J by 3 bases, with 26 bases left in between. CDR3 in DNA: TGTGCCAGCAGCCACCCTACCGGGGTCACGGGAGTGGGCTACGAGCAGTACTTC. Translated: CASSHPTGVTGVGYEQYF.

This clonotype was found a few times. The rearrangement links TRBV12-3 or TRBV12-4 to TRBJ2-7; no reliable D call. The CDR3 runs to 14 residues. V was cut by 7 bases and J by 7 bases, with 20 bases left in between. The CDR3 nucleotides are TGTGCCAGCACCTCAGGCCTACTCCCTGGGGAGCAGTACTTC. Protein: CASTSGLLPGEQYF.

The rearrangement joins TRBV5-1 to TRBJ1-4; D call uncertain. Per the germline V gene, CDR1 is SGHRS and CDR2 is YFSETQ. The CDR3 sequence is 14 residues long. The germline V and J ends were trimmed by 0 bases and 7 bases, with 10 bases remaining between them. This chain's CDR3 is CASSLDRVGEKLFF. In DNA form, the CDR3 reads TGCGCCAGCAGCTTGGATAGGGTTGGTGAAAAACTGTTTTTT. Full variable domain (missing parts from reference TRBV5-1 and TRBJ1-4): KAGVTQTPRYLIKTRGQQVTLSCSPISGHRSVSWYQQTPGQGLQFLFEYFSETQRNKGNFPGRFSGRQFSNSRSEMNVSTLELGDSALYLCASSLDRVGEKLFFGSGTQLSVL.

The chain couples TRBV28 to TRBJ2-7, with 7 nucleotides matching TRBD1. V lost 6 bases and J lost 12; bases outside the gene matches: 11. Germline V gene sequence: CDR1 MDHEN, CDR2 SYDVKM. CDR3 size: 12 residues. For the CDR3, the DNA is TGTGCCAGCAGCGGGACAGATACTAGGAGGTACTTC. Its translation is CASSGTDTRRYF. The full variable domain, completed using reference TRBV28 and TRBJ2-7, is DVKVTQSSRYLVKRTGEKVFLECVQDMDHENMFWYRQDPGLGLRLIYFSYDVKMKEKGDIPEGYSVSREKKERFSLILESASTNQTSMYLCASSGTDTRRYFGPGTRLTVT.

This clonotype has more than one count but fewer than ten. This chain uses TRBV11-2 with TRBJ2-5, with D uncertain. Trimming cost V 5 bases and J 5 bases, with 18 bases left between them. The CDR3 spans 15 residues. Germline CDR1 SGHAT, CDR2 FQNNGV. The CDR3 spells CASSQELGSGETQYF. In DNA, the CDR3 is TGTGCCAGCAGCCAAGAGTTGGGGTCGGGTGAGACCCAGTACTTC.

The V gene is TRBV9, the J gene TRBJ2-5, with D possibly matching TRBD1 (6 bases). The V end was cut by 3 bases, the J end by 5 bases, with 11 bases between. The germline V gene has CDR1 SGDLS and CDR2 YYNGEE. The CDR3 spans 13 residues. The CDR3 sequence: CASSGTERETQYF. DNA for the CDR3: TGTGCCAGCAGCGGGACAGAAAGGGAGACCCAGTACTTC.